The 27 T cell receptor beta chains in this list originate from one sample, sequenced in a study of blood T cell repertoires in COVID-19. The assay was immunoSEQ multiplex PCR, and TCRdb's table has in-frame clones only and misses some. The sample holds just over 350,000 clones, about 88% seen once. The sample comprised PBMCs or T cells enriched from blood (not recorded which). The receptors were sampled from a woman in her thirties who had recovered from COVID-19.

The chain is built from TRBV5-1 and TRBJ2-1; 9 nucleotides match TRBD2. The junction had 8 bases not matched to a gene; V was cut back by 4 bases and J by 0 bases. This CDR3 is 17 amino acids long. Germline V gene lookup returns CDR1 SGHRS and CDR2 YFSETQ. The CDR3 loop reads CASSEGTSSYSYNEQFF. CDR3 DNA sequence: TGCGCCAGCAGCGAGGGGACTAGCTCCTACTCCTACAATGAGCAGTTCTTC.

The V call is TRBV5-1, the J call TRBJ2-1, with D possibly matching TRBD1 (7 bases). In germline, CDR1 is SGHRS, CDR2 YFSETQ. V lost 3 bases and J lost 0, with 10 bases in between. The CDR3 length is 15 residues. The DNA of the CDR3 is TGCGCCAGCAGCTCAGGGGGGAGCTCCTACAATGAGCAGTTCTTC. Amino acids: CASSSGGSSYNEQFF.

CDR3 DNA sequence: TGTGCCAGCTCACCTAACAGAGACACTGAAGCTTTCTTT. This codes for CASSPNRDTEAFF. The genes are TRBV18 and TRBJ1-1; D is uncertain. Trimming took 3 bases from V and 3 from J, leaving 8 bases between them. This CDR3 has 13 amino acids. From germline, CDR1 is KGHSH and CDR2 LQKENI.

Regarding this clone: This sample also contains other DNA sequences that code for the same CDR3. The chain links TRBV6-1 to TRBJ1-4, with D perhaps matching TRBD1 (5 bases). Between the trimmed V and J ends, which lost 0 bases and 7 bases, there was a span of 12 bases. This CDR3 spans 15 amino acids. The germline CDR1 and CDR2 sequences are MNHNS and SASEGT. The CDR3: CASSEARGGVEKLFF. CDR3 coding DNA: TGTGCCAGCAGTGAAGCGCGGGGAGGGGTTGAAAAACTGTTTTTT.

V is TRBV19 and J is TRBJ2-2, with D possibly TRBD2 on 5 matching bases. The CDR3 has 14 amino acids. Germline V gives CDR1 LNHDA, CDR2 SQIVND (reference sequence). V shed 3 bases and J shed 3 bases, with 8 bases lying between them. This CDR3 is CASSIGLYTGELFF. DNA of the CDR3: TGTGCCAGTAGTATCGGACTTTACACCGGGGAGCTGTTTTTT.

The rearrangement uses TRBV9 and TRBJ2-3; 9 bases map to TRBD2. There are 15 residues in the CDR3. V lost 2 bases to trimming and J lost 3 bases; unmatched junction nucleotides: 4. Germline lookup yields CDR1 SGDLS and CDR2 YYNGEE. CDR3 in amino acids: CASSVGGGATDTQYF. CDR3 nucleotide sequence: TGTGCCAGCAGCGTCGGCGGGGGGGCGACAGATACGCAGTATTTT.

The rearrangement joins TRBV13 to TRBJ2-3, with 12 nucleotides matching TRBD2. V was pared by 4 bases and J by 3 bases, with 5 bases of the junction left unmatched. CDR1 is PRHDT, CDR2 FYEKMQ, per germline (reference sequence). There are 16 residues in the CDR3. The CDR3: CASSSLAGGRTDTQYF. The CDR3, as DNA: TGTGCCAGCAGCTCACTAGCGGGGGGTCGGACAGATACGCAGTATTTT.

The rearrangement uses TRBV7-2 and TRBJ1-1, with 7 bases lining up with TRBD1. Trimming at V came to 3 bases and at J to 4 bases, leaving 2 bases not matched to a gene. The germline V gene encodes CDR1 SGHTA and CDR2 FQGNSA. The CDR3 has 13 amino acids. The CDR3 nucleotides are TGTGCCAGCAGCTTCCGACAGGGCACTGAAGCTTTCTTT. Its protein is CASSFRQGTEAFF.

Written as DNA, the CDR3 is TGTGCCAGCAGCCCCTACTCCTACAATGAGCAGTTCTTC. It codes for CASSPYSYNEQFF. The chain employs TRBV7-6 and TRBJ2-1; D uncertain. Trimming removed 5 bases at V and 0 bases at J, with 5 bases between. The germline CDR1 and CDR2 sequences are SGHVS and FNYEAQ. The CDR3 sequence is 13 residues long.

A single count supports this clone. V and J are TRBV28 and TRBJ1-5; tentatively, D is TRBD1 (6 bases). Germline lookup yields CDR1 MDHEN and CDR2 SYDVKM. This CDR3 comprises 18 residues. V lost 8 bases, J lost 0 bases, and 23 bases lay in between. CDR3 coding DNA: TGTGCCAGCCGAAAGACGGGGGGCGGGTCGTATAGCAATCAGCCCCAGCATTTT. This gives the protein CASRKTGGGSYSNQPQHF.

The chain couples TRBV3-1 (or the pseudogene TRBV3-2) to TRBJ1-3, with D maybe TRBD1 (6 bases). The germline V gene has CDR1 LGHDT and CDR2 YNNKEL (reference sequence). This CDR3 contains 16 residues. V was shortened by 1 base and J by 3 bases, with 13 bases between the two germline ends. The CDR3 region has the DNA TGTGCCAGCAGCCAAGCCCAGGGGCTAGGTGGAAACACCATATATTTT. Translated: CASSQAQGLGGNTIYF.

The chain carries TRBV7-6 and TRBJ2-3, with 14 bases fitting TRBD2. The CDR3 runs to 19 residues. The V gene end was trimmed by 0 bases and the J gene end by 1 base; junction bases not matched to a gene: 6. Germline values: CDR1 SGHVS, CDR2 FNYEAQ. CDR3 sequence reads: CASSLAGGTSGSRTDTQYF. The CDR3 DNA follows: TGTGCCAGCAGCTTAGCTGGTGGGACTAGCGGGAGTCGCACAGATACGCAGTATTTT.

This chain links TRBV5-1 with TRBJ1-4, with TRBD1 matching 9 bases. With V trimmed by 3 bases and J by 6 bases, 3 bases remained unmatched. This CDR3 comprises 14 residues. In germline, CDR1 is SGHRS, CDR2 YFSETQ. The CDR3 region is CASSYRGLDEKLFF. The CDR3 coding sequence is TGCGCCAGCAGCTACAGGGGGCTCGATGAAAAACTGTTTTTT.

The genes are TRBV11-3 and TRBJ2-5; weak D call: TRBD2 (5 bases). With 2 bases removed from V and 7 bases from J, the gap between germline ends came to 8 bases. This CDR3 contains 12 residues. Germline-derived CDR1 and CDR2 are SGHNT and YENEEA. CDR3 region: CASSLFGGTQYF. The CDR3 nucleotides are TGTGCCAGCAGCTTATTTGGAGGGACCCAGTACTTC.

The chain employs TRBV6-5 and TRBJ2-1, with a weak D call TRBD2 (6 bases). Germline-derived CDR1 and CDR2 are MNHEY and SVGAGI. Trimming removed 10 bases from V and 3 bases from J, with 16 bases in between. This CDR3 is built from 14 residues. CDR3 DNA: TGTGCCATCAAAAAAGCGGGCCACTACAATGAGCAGTTCTTC. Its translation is CAIKKAGHYNEQFF.

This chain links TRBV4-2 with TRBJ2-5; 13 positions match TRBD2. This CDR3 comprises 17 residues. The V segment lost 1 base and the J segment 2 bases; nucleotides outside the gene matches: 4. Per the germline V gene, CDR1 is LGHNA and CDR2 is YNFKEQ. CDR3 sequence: CASSQGLAGGYQETQYF. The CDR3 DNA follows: TGTGCCAGCAGCCAAGGACTAGCGGGAGGTTATCAAGAGACCCAGTACTTC.

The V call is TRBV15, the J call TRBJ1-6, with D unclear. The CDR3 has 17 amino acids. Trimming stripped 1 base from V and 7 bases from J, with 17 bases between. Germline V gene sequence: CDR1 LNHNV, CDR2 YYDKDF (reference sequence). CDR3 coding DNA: TGTGCCACCAGCAGAGGGCCTCGGGAGCTCTTAAATTCACCCCTCCACTTT. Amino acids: CATSRGPRELLNSPLHF.

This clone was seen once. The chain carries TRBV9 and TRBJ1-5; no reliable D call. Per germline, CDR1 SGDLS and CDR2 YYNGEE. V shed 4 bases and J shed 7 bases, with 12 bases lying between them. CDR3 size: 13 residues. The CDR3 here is CASSRDVGQPQHF. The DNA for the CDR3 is TGTGCCAGCAGCCGGGATGTGGGGCAGCCCCAGCATTTT.

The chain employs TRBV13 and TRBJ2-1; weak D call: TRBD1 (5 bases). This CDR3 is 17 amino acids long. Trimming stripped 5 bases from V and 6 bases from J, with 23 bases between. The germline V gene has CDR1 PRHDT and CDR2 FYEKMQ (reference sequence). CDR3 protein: CASSQALGQGIINEQFF. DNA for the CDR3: TGTGCCAGCAGCCAAGCGTTGGGGCAGGGTATAATCAATGAGCAGTTCTTC. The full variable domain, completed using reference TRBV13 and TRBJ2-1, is AAGVIQSPRHLIKEKRETATLKCYPIPRHDTVYWYQQGPGQDPQFLISFYEKMQSDKGSIPDRFSAQQFSDYHSELNMSSLELGDSALYFCASSQALGQGIINEQFFGPGTRLTVL.

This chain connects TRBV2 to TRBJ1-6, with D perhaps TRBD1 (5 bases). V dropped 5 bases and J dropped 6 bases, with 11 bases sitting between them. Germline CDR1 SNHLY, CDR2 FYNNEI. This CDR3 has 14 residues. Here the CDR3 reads CASSSREANSPLHF. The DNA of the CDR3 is TGTGCCAGCAGTTCCAGGGAAGCTAATTCACCCCTCCACTTT.

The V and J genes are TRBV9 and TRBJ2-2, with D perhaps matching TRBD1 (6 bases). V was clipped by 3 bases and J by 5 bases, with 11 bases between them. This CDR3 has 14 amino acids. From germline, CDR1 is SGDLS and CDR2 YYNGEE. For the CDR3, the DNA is TGTGCCAGCAGCGCAGGACAGTATACCGGGGAGCTGTTTTTT. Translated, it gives CASSAGQYTGELFF.

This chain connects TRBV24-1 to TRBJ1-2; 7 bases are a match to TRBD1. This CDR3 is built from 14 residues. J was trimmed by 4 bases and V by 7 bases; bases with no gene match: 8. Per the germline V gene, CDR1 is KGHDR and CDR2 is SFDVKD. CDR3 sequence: CATSQGDRVYGYTF. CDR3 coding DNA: TGTGCCACCAGCCAGGGGGATCGAGTCTATGGCTACACCTTC.

The CDR3 loop is CASSLRRRGPFKGSPLHF. CDR3 nucleotides: TGTGCCAGCAGCCTAAGGAGGAGGGGGCCCTTTAAAGGGTCACCCCTCCACTTT. The J gene is TRBJ1-6, the V gene TRBV11-3; TRBD1 matches 7 bases. Germline V gene data show CDR1 as SGHNT and CDR2 as YENEEA. The ends lost 5 bases at V and 10 bases at J; junction bases unmatched: 20. The CDR3 spans 18 residues.

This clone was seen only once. In DNA, the CDR3 is TGTGCCAGCAGTTCCTCCTTGGGGGCGACCTATGGCTACACCTTC. This translates into CASSSSLGATYGYTF. The V gene is TRBV27, the J gene TRBJ1-2; D may be TRBD1 (6 bases). The CDR3 consists of 15 residues. The germline V gene encodes CDR1 MNHEY and CDR2 SMNVEV (reference sequence). Deletions cut 4 bases from V and 4 bases from J, with 16 bases between.

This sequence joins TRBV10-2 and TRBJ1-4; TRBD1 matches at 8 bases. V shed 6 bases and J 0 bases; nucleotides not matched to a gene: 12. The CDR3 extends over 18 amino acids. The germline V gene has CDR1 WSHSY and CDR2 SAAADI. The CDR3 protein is CASRGPTGDGATNEKLFF. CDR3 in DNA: TGCGCCAGCAGAGGCCCGACAGGGGACGGTGCAACTAATGAAAAACTGTTTTTT.

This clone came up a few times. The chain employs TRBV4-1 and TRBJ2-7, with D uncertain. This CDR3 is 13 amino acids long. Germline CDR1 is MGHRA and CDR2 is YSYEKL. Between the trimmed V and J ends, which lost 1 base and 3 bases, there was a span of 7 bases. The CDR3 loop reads CASSQGGSYEQYF. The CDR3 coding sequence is TGCGCCAGCAGCCAAGGAGGCAGCTACGAGCAGTACTTC.

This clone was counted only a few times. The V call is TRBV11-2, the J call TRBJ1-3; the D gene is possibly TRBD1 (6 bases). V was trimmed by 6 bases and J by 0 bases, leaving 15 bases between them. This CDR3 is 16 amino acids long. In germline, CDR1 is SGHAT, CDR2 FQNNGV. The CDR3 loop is CASRVGLQGSGNTIYF. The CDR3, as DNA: TGTGCCAGCAGGGTCGGTTTACAGGGCTCTGGAAACACCATATATTTT.